This T cell receptor beta chain derives from a study of blood T cell repertoires in COVID-19. Study background: COVID-19 samples, acute and convalescent, were from the United States, Italy and Spain.

Profiled with immunoSEQ multiplex PCR; TCRdb holds only in-frame clones, not every one. The profile shows approximately 190,000 clones, under 90% of them singletons. Sequenced: peripheral blood. This TCR was sampled from a man in his fifties or sixties with acute or convalescent COVID-19.

CDR3 DNA: TGCGCCAGCAGCGAAGGACTGAGCACTGAAGCTTTCTTT. Protein product: CASSEGLSTEAFF. V gene TRBV5-1 combines with J gene TRBJ1-1, with unresolved D. Deletions cut 4 bases from V and 4 bases from J, with 11 bases between. The CDR3 has 13 residues. Germline V gene data show CDR1 as SGHRS and CDR2 as YFSETQ.